Below, 27 T cell receptor beta chains from the same sample are listed, as sequenced in a study of blood T cell repertoires in COVID-19. The table came from immunoSEQ multiplex PCR; TCRdb's copy has only in-frame clones and leaves some out. The sample contains roughly 56,000 clones, around 87% of which appear only once. Sequenced: peripheral blood. The source of these receptors is a human donor in a cohort sampled during active COVID-19.

This chain uses TRBV21-1 with TRBJ2-1; the table's D call, TRBD1, has no DNA check behind it. TRBV21-1 is a pseudogene locus. The CDR3 consists of 15 residues. CDR3 DNA: TGTGCCAGCAGTCCTCAGACTAACTCAGGGGATGAGCAGTTCTTC. As protein: CASSPQTNSGDEQFF.

The CDR3 here is CASSQGQSSNYGYTF. The CDR3 DNA sequence: TGTGCCAGCAGCCAAGGACAGTCCTCTAACTATGGCTACACCTTC. The gene calls are TRBV4-2 and TRBJ1-2, with D perhaps TRBD1 (5 bases). V lost 1 base and J lost 0, with 9 bases in between. The CDR3 is made up of 15 amino acids. Germline V CDR1 and CDR2: LGHNA, YNFKEQ.

Written as DNA, the CDR3 is TGTGCCATCAGTGACCCTACAGGGAACTATGGCTACACCTTC. Amino acid sequence: CAISDPTGNYGYTF. The V gene is TRBV10-3, the J gene TRBJ1-2, with D maybe TRBD1 (6 bases). Trimming cost V 3 bases and J 2 bases, with 10 bases left between them. The CDR3 runs 14 residues. CDR1 is ENHRY, CDR2 SYGVKD, per germline.

Written as DNA, the CDR3 is TGCAGTGGGCGCAAGGGGGCCGAGCAGTACTTC. This encodes CSGRKGAEQYF. This chain joins TRBV20-1 and TRBJ2-7; 7 bases match TRBD1. Germline lookup yields CDR1 DFQATT and CDR2 SNEGSKA (reference sequence). The CDR3 is 11 residues long. Trimming cost V 7 bases and J 6 bases; bases outside gene matches: 6.

The chain links TRBV24-1 to TRBJ1-2; 9 nucleotides line up with TRBD1. The J segment lost 5 bases and the V segment lost 1 base, leaving 4 bases of the junction unmatched. The CDR3 sequence is 15 residues long. Germline V gene data show CDR1 as KGHDR and CDR2 as SFDVKD. CDR3 nucleotide sequence: TGTGCCACCAGTGATTTCCGACAGGGGGAGTATGGCTACACCTTC. Translation: CATSDFRQGEYGYTF.

The chain combines TRBV5-5 with TRBJ2-7; 7 bases match TRBD1. The ends lost 4 bases at V and 2 bases at J; junction bases unmatched: 12. This CDR3 has 16 amino acids. Germline V gene data show CDR1 as SGHKS and CDR2 as YYEKEE (reference sequence). In nucleotides, the CDR3 is TGTGCCAGCAGCCCAAACAGGGGCCGGTTTGCCTACGAGCAGTACTTC. Residues: CASSPNRGRFAYEQYF.

This clone was seen just once. This chain connects TRBV27 to TRBJ2-7; 13 bases fit TRBD2. The CDR3 is 15 residues long. Germline loops: CDR1 MNHEY, CDR2 SMNVEV (reference sequence). With 4 bases clipped from V and 7 bases from J, the junction kept 7 bases outside the gene matches. CDR3 protein: CASSYFGLAGEEQYF. CDR3 sequence (DNA): TGTGCCAGCAGTTACTTCGGACTAGCGGGAGAAGAGCAGTACTTC.

This chain links TRBV6-2 or TRBV6-3 with TRBJ2-5, with a tentative D call TRBD1 (5 bases). With 6 bases removed from V and 9 bases from J, the gap between germline ends came to 11 bases. The length of the CDR3 is 11 residues. In germline, CDR1 is MNHEY, CDR2 SVGEGT. The CDR3: CASSTKGAQYF. In nucleotides, the CDR3 is TGTGCCAGCAGCACGAAAGGGGCCCAGTACTTC.

This sequence joins TRBV18 and TRBJ2-4; D is unresolved. The CDR3 extends over 13 amino acids. V shed 0 bases and J shed 8 bases, with 8 bases lying between them. Germline loops: CDR1 KGHSH, CDR2 LQKENI. Written as DNA, the CDR3 is TGTGCCAGCTCACCACCGGTGTCGGACATTCAGTACTTC. It yields the protein CASSPPVSDIQYF.

The V call is TRBV24-1, the J call TRBJ2-2; 13 bases map to TRBD2. The germline V gene has CDR1 KGHDR and CDR2 SFDVKD. Trimming cost V 8 bases and J 8 bases; bases outside gene matches: 4. The CDR3 totals 14 residues. The CDR3 DNA sequence: TGTGCCACCACGGGACTAGCGGGACCAGGGGAGCTGTTTTTT. Translating it yields CATTGLAGPGELFF.

This clone has a single count. The chain uses TRBV7-3 and TRBJ2-1, with 8 positions matching TRBD1. Trimming removed 5 bases from V and 6 bases from J; junction bases left unmatched: 6. Germline CDR1 is SGHTA and CDR2 is FQGTGA. The CDR3 spans 14 residues. This chain's CDR3 is CASSRTGTGNEQFF. DNA for the CDR3: TGTGCCAGCAGCCGAACCGGGACAGGCAATGAGCAGTTCTTC.

The chain carries TRBV5-1 and TRBJ2-2, with a tentative D call TRBD1 (6 bases). This CDR3 contains 16 residues. Trimming removed 0 bases from V and 5 bases from J, with 14 bases in between. Germline V gene lookup returns CDR1 SGHRS and CDR2 YFSETQ. CDR3 region: CASSLGTGTITGELFF. Here the CDR3 DNA reads TGCGCCAGCAGCTTGGGAACCGGGACAATAACCGGGGAGCTGTTTTTT.

The chain uses TRBV27 and TRBJ1-2; 8 nucleotides agree with TRBD1. Germline-derived CDR1 and CDR2 are MNHEY and SMNVEV (reference sequence). The junction had 7 bases not matched to a gene; V was cut back by 0 bases and J by 4 bases. This CDR3 region has 16 residues. The CDR3 is CASSLSFRGRFYGYTF. The DNA for the CDR3 is TGTGCCAGCAGTTTATCTTTCAGGGGGCGATTCTATGGCTACACCTTC.

This chain links TRBV6-5 with TRBJ1-5, with 9 bases fitting TRBD1. J gave up 0 bases and V 6 bases, and 3 bases lay outside the gene matches. The CDR3 is 15 amino acids. The germline CDR1 and CDR2 sequences are MNHEY and SVGAGI. The CDR3 reads CASRGQGLSNQPQHF. For the CDR3, the DNA is TGTGCCAGCAGGGGACAGGGCCTTAGCAATCAGCCCCAGCATTTT.

The chain is built from TRBV27 and TRBJ2-7; 8 bases fit TRBD2. CDR3 size: 14 residues. Per the germline V gene, CDR1 is MNHEY and CDR2 is SMNVEV (reference sequence). V lost 3 bases and J lost 4; bases outside the gene matches: 5. CDR3 nucleotides: TGTGCCAGCAGTTTCGCGGGACTAGTGTACGAGCAGTACTTC. Translated, it gives CASSFAGLVYEQYF.

The chain recombines TRBV2 with TRBJ2-3, with TRBD2 matching over 9 bases. V lost 7 bases and J lost 4; bases outside the gene matches: 12. Germline CDR1 and CDR2: SNHLY and FYNNEI. The CDR3 totals 16 residues. The CDR3 region is CASKVDSGRRADTQYF. The DNA for the CDR3 is TGTGCCAGCAAGGTCGATAGCGGGAGAAGGGCAGATACGCAGTATTTT.

The chain is built from TRBV6-5 and TRBJ1-1, with 7 bases matching TRBD1. V lost 2 bases and J lost 5; bases outside the gene matches: 8. CDR3 size: 15 residues. Looked up from germline, CDR1 is MNHEY and CDR2 is SVGAGI. CDR3 loop: CASSYTDRAWTEAFF. CDR3 nucleotide sequence: TGTGCCAGCAGTTACACCGACAGGGCGTGGACTGAAGCTTTCTTT.

The chain employs TRBV5-4 and TRBJ2-4, with 9 positions matching TRBD1. The CDR3 runs 16 residues. Germline assignment: CDR1 SGHNT and CDR2 YYREEE (reference sequence). The V and J ends lost 0 bases and 2 bases, in that order; junction bases with no gene match: 3. The CDR3 sequence is CASSLGQGVTKNIQYF. DNA for the CDR3: TGTGCCAGCAGCTTGGGACAGGGGGTCACCAAAAACATTCAGTACTTC.

The V call is TRBV7-9, the J call TRBJ2-7, with TRBD2 identical over 8 bases. The J segment lost 3 bases and the V segment lost 5 bases, leaving 9 bases of the junction unmatched. This CDR3 spans 15 amino acids. Germline lookup yields CDR1 SEHNR and CDR2 FQNEAQ (reference sequence). Here the CDR3 reads CASSRAGELDYEQYF. The CDR3 nucleotides read TGTGCCAGCAGCCGAGCGGGGGAACTCGACTACGAGCAGTACTTC.

This rearrangement joins TRBV5-4 to TRBJ2-1; D gene ambiguous. Germline assignment: CDR1 SGHNT and CDR2 YYREEE (reference sequence). V lost 3 bases to trimming and J lost 0 bases, with 10 bases between them. The CDR3 has 15 residues. In DNA form, the CDR3 reads TGTGCCAGCAGCTCCTCTAGAGGCTCCTACAATGAGCAGTTCTTC. Translating gives CASSSSRGSYNEQFF.

This chain connects TRBV5-1 to TRBJ1-2, with 7 bases aligning to TRBD1. J was trimmed by 2 bases and V by 1 base; bases with no gene match: 2. CDR1 SGHRS and CDR2 YFSETQ come from the germline V gene. The CDR3 consists of 14 residues. The CDR3 sequence: CASSLQQGNYGYTF. In DNA, the CDR3 is TGCGCCAGCAGCTTGCAACAGGGGAACTATGGCTACACCTTC.

The chain carries TRBV24-1 and TRBJ2-1; 8 bases line up with TRBD2. Losses at the gene ends were 6 bases for V and 3 bases for J; bases not matched to a gene: 6. CDR3 length: 15 residues. Per the germline V gene, CDR1 is KGHDR and CDR2 is SFDVKD. The CDR3: CATSNTGGNYNEQFF. The CDR3 coding sequence is TGTGCCACCAGTAACACGGGAGGGAACTACAATGAGCAGTTCTTC.

The table lists this clone with a few counts. The chain couples TRBV11-2 to TRBJ1-1; D may be TRBD1 (6 bases). Between the trimmed V and J ends, which lost 0 bases and 4 bases, there was a span of 12 bases. Germline assignment: CDR1 SGHAT and CDR2 FQNNGV. This CDR3 is 15 amino acids long. CDR3 in amino acids: CASSLEGGETTEAFF. CDR3 in DNA: TGTGCCAGCAGCTTAGAAGGGGGTGAAACCACTGAAGCTTTCTTT.

The chain combines TRBV7-8 with TRBJ1-3, with D possibly being TRBD1 (5 bases). The CDR3 extends over 14 amino acids. V lost 6 bases, J lost 9 bases, and 18 bases lay in between. Germline V lookup: CDR1 SGHVS, CDR2 FQNEAQ. This CDR3 is CASSPDPDQGTIYF. DNA for the CDR3: TGTGCCAGCAGTCCCGACCCAGACCAGGGCACCATATATTTT.

Points on this clone: Relative to the germline gene, one junction end is altered; a read error may explain this. The chain links TRBV5-1 to TRBJ2-1; TRBD2 might be the D (6 bases). Germline loops: CDR1 SGHRS, CDR2 YFSETQ. The CDR3 spans 12 residues. The CDR3 DNA reads as TGCGCCAGCAGCTTTGACAACAACGGCGGGGTCTTC. Translation: CASSFDNNGGVF.

The sample holds one count of this clone. V and J are TRBV18 and TRBJ2-7; 8 bases align to TRBD1. The CDR3 is 16 residues long. Germline-derived CDR1 and CDR2 are KGHSH and LQKENI. V shed 1 base, J shed 2 bases, and the junction held 7 bases outside the gene matches. The CDR3, as DNA: TGTGCCAGCTCACCACGAGCCGGGACAGGACCCTACGAGCAGTACTTC. Protein sequence: CASSPRAGTGPYEQYF. Combining the CDR3 with reference TRBV18 and TRBJ2-7 gives the whole variable domain NAGVMQNPRHLVRRRGQEARLRCSPMKGHSHVYWYRQLPEEGLKFMVYLQKENIIDESGMPKERFSAEFPKEGPSILRIQQVVRGDSAAYFCASSPRAGTGPYEQYFGPGTRLTVT.

J is TRBJ2-7 and V is TRBV3-1 (or the pseudogene TRBV3-2); perhaps TRBD2 as D (6 bases). Between the trimmed V and J ends, which lost 4 bases and 1 base, there was a span of 17 bases. The CDR3 consists of 16 residues. Germline loops: CDR1 LGHDT, CDR2 YNNKEL (reference sequence). The CDR3 DNA sequence: TGTGCCAGCAGCCGGAGTTTGATAGCGGAATCCTACGAGCAGTACTTC. It specifies CASSRSLIAESYEQYF.